The rows below give T cell receptor beta chains drawn from one sample of a study of spatial heterogeneity in lung cancer. TCRdb re-derived calls from the 5' RACE reads in MiXCR, one entry per CDR3 protein. This table has about 41,000 distinct CDR3 sequences, approximately 10% appearing once. The starting material was PBMCs, obtained at follow-up. The receptor set was obtained from a female donor with early-stage non-small cell lung cancer. CDR3s include the opening cysteine and the closing phenylalanine or tryptophan. The D gene is left open where the match is weak. Clone size is given for some rows only: seen once, a few or many times, or a class if the clone is expanded.

size: .; V: TRBV30; J: TRBJ1-1; D: .; DNA: TGTGCCTGGAAATCCGTGGGGGGCACTGAAGCTTTCTTT; CDR3: CAWKSVGGTEAFF
size: few; V: TRBV5-4; J: TRBJ1-5; D: TRBD1; DNA: TGTGCCAGCAGCCCCGGACAGGGTAGGGGTCAGCCCCAGCATTTT; CDR3: CASSPGQGRGQPQHF
size: .; V: TRBV20-1; J: TRBJ2-1; D: .; DNA: TGCAGTGCTAACGGGGCCGTCTACAATGAGCAGTTCTTC; CDR3: CSANGAVYNEQFF
size: many; V: TRBV7-3; J: TRBJ2-5; D: .; DNA: TGTGCCAGCAGCGCCCAGGACCAAGAGACCCAGTACTTC; CDR3: CASSAQDQETQYF
size: many; V: TRBV9; J: TRBJ2-1; D: .; DNA: TGTGCCAGCAGCGTAGGATCTGGTCTGTTCTTC; CDR3: CASSVGSGLFF
size: few; V: TRBV29-1; J: TRBJ2-3; D: .; DNA: TGCAGCGTTGGGCGGATCCTCACAGATACGCAGTATTTT; CDR3: CSVGRILTDTQYF
size: few; V: TRBV7-9; J: TRBJ2-3; D: .; DNA: TGTGCCAGCAGCTTTAGGACTGATGATACGCAGTATTTT; CDR3: CASSFRTDDTQYF
size: .; V: TRBV20-1; J: TRBJ2-5; D: .; DNA: TGCAGTCGCACCCTAGCCGTACAAGAGACCCAGTACTTC; CDR3: CSRTLAVQETQYF
size: many; V: TRBV19; J: TRBJ2-1; D: TRBD1; DNA: TGTGCCAGTCACAGGGGGTCTACCTACAATGAGCAGTTCTTC; CDR3: CASHRGSTYNEQFF
size: many; V: TRBV10-3; J: TRBJ2-7; D: .; DNA: TGTGCCATCAGTGGGGGGGCACGGTTCTCCTACGAGCAGTACTTC; CDR3: CAISGGARFSYEQYF
size: .; V: TRBV20-1; J: TRBJ2-7; D: TRBD1; DNA: TGCAGTGCTTTCACAGGGGGAAAGAAGTCCTACGAGCAGTACTTC; CDR3: CSAFTGGKKSYEQYF
size: .; V: TRBV3-1; J: TRBJ1-3; D: .; DNA: TGTGCCAGCAGCCAAGGTACACAGAACACCATATATTTT; CDR3: CASSQGTQNTIYF
size: .; V: TRBV27; J: TRBJ2-7; D: TRBD1; DNA: TGTGCCAGCAGCCGAACAGGGGGCGAGCAGTACTTC; CDR3: CASSRTGGEQYF
size: medium-sized; V: TRBV6-5; J: TRBJ2-5; D: TRBD2; DNA: TGTGCCAGCACCTCAGCGGGGGCAGAGACCCAGTACTTC; CDR3: CASTSAGAETQYF
size: .; V: TRBV12-3/TRBV12-4; J: TRBJ2-1; D: .; DNA: TGTGCCAGCAGTTTAGGCACAGCTAATGAGCAGTTCTTC; CDR3: CASSLGTANEQFF
size: many; V: TRBV4-3; J: TRBJ2-5; D: .; DNA: TGCGCCAGCAGCCGAACGGTAGAGGCAGGAGAGACCCAGTACTTC; CDR3: CASSRTVEAGETQYF
size: few; V: TRBV27; J: TRBJ2-2; D: TRBD2; DNA: TGTGCCAGCAGACGCGGACTAGCGGGGGGGCAAACCGGGGAGCTGTTTTTT; CDR3: CASRRGLAGGQTGELFF
size: .; V: TRBV7-9; J: TRBJ2-2; D: .; DNA: TGTGCCAGCAGCCCACGCCCGACCAACACCGGGGAGCTGTTTTTT; CDR3: CASSPRPTNTGELFF
size: few; V: TRBV5-1; J: TRBJ2-2; D: .; DNA: TGCGCCAGCAGCTCGCTAGGGGGTCGAACCGGGGAGCTGTTTTTT; CDR3: CASSSLGGRTGELFF
size: few; V: TRBV5-6; J: TRBJ2-5; D: TRBD1; DNA: TGTGCCAGCAGCTCCCTACAGGGGGCGGAGACCCAGTACTTC; CDR3: CASSSLQGAETQYF
size: many; V: TRBV5-1; J: TRBJ2-1; D: TRBD1; DNA: TGCGCCAGCAGCCCTCAGGGGGCCGACAATGAGCAGTTCTTC; CDR3: CASSPQGADNEQFF
size: few; V: TRBV28; J: TRBJ1-5; D: TRBD1; DNA: TGTGCCAGCAGGGGACAGGGGGCAAGTCAGCCCCAGCATTTT; CDR3: CASRGQGASQPQHF
size: many; V: TRBV7-9; J: TRBJ2-5; D: TRBD1; DNA: TGTGCCAGCAGCTCTTCAACCGGGACAGGGGAAAAACGAGAGACCCAGTACTTC; CDR3: CASSSSTGTGEKRETQYF
size: many; V: TRBV7-2; J: TRBJ2-1; D: .; DNA: TGTGCCAGCAGCTTAGGGCCGGGACCTTACAATGAGCAGTTCTTC; CDR3: CASSLGPGPYNEQFF
size: .; V: TRBV9; J: TRBJ2-5; D: TRBD2; DNA: TGTGCCAGCAGCGTAGGAGCGGGGGTTGGACAAGAGACCCAGTACTTC; CDR3: CASSVGAGVGQETQYF
size: medium-sized; V: TRBV29-1; J: TRBJ1-1; D: .; DNA: TGCAGCGCCCGCGGAGGGCAGGGAGGAGGGACTGAAGCTTTCTTT; CDR3: CSARGGQGGGTEAFF
size: .; V: TRBV20-1; J: TRBJ2-3; D: TRBD1; DNA: TGCAGTGCTAGAGTTGACTCCGGGACAGGGGACACAGATACGCAGTATTTT; CDR3: CSARVDSGTGDTDTQYF
size: few; V: TRBV15; J: TRBJ2-7; D: TRBD1; DNA: TGTGCCACCAGCAGAGATGGGACAGGTTCGGGCGAGCAGTACTTC; CDR3: CATSRDGTGSGEQYF
size: many; V: TRBV6-2/TRBV6-3; J: TRBJ2-3; D: TRBD2; DNA: TGTGCCAGCAGTTACAGGCTAGCGGGGTATACAGATACGCAGTATTTT; CDR3: CASSYRLAGYTDTQYF
size: many; V: TRBV28; J: TRBJ2-3; D: .; DNA: TGTGCCAGCAACTCAGGAGCAGGAGGGGCGCATTATACGCAGTATTTT; CDR3: CASNSGAGGAHYTQYF
size: few; V: TRBV5-1; J: TRBJ1-1; D: .; DNA: TGCGCCAGCAGCTTGGACAGGGCCACTGAAGCTTTCTTT; CDR3: CASSLDRATEAFF
size: many; V: TRBV3-1; J: TRBJ2-7; D: .; DNA: TGTGCCAGCAGCCAAGATCCGGGCCTGGACGAGCAGTACTTC; CDR3: CASSQDPGLDEQYF
size: .; V: TRBV10-2; J: TRBJ2-2; D: TRBD1; DNA: TGCGCCAGCAGAGGACAGGGAGAGGCCGGGGAGCTGTTTTTT; CDR3: CASRGQGEAGELFF
size: few; V: TRBV10-3; J: TRBJ2-1; D: .; DNA: TGTGCCACCGGTATGGCCAGCGGGTCCTCCCCCCAGCCGTCCGATGAGCAGTTCTTC; CDR3: CATGMASGSSPQPSDEQFF
size: many; V: TRBV6-6; J: TRBJ1-1; D: .; DNA: TGTGCCAGCAGTACACAGGGCACTGAAGCTTTCTTT; CDR3: CASSTQGTEAFF
size: few; V: TRBV12-3/TRBV12-4; J: TRBJ2-2; D: TRBD1; DNA: TGTGCCAGCAGTCTCCAGGGGGCGGCCGGGGAGCTGTTTTTT; CDR3: CASSLQGAAGELFF
size: few; V: TRBV28; J: TRBJ2-5; D: TRBD2; DNA: TGTGCCAGCAGTTTAACTAGCGGGGGCGAGACCCAGTACTTC; CDR3: CASSLTSGGETQYF
size: many; V: TRBV6-1; J: TRBJ2-3; D: TRBD2; DNA: TGTGCCAGCAACCCCCGGACTAGCGGCACAGATACGCAGTATTTT; CDR3: CASNPRTSGTDTQYF
size: .; V: TRBV10-3; J: TRBJ2-7; D: .; DNA: TGTGCCATCAGTGAAAAAGGCGGGACGGTCCTCTACGAGCAGTACTTC; CDR3: CAISEKGGTVLYEQYF
size: many; V: TRBV20-1; J: TRBJ2-7; D: TRBD2; DNA: TGCAGTGCTAGAGATGGGACTAGCGGGGCCTACGAGCAGTACTTC; CDR3: CSARDGTSGAYEQYF
size: many; V: TRBV5-1; J: TRBJ1-5; D: TRBD1; DNA: TGCGCCAGCAGCTTGGAGACAGGGGCTAATCAGCCCCAGCATTTT; CDR3: CASSLETGANQPQHF
size: few; V: TRBV18; J: TRBJ2-5; D: .; DNA: TGTGCCAGCTCACCACTCGTGTCAGAGACCCAGTACTTC; CDR3: CASSPLVSETQYF
size: .; V: TRBV10-3; J: TRBJ2-1; D: TRBD1; DNA: TGTGCCATCAGGACGGACAGGGGGCGAGATGAGCAGTTCTTC; CDR3: CAIRTDRGRDEQFF
size: many; V: TRBV20-1; J: TRBJ1-1; D: TRBD1; DNA: TGCAGTGTTCGACAGGGGAGGAACACTGAAGCTTTCTTT; CDR3: CSVRQGRNTEAFF
size: few; V: TRBV5-1; J: TRBJ2-5; D: .; DNA: TGCGCCAGCAGCCCCAACCAAGAGACCCAGTACTTC; CDR3: CASSPNQETQYF
size: many; V: TRBV15; J: TRBJ2-1; D: .; DNA: TGTGCCACCAGCAGGGTCCCTTACAATGAGCAGTTCTTC; CDR3: CATSRVPYNEQFF
size: many; V: TRBV20-1; J: TRBJ1-5; D: .; DNA: TGCAGTGCTACCAGCCCAGGGGAAGGTCAGCCCCAGCATTTT; CDR3: CSATSPGEGQPQHF